The rows below give T cell receptor beta chains drawn from one sample of a study of T-cell reconstitution after alpha-beta-depleted transplantation in children. Each CDR3 protein is one row after TCRdb ran MiXCR on the PCR reads. The sample yields more than 200,000 distinct CDR3 sequences, around 25% seen once. The sample consisted of PBMCs, mostly from graft donor cells, taken 360 days after TCRalphabeta/CD19-depleted stem cell transplant. These receptors came from a female patient aged 2-9 years who had a stem cell transplant for congenital amegakaryocytic thrombocytopenia, so the T cells may come from the graft donor. The CDR3 runs from the conserved cysteine through the conserved F or W. The order of the fields is clone size, V gene, J gene, D gene, CDR3 DNA, CDR3 protein. The D gene is left open where the match is weak. Clone size is shown for a subset of rows, as once, few, many or a class of expanded clone.

size: few; V: TRBV20-1; J: TRBJ2-3; D: .; DNA: TGCAGTGCTCCCCCGGCTGGGGCCCAAGACACAGATACGCAGTATTTT; CDR3: CSAPPAGAQDTDTQYF
size: .; V: TRBV9; J: TRBJ2-1; D: TRBD2; DNA: TGTGCCAGCAGCGTAGCTCTAGCGGGGGGTCCCTATGAGCAGTTCTTC; CDR3: CASSVALAGGPYEQFF
size: many; V: TRBV28; J: TRBJ2-2; D: .; DNA: TGTGCCAGCAGGAGGACGGACACCGGGGAGCTGTTTTTT; CDR3: CASRRTDTGELFF
size: .; V: TRBV5-6; J: TRBJ1-5; D: .; DNA: TGTGCCAGCAGCTCCCTTCGACTCCCCAATCAGCCCCAGCATTTT; CDR3: CASSSLRLPNQPQHF
size: .; V: TRBV20-1; J: TRBJ2-2; D: .; DNA: TGCAGTGTTTCGGGTAACAGGATCGGGGAGCTGTTTTTT; CDR3: CSVSGNRIGELFF
size: .; V: TRBV20-1; J: TRBJ2-1; D: .; DNA: TGCAGTGCTAGAGATGAGGAGGCTGAGCAGTTCTTC; CDR3: CSARDEEAEQFF
size: .; V: TRBV7-2; J: TRBJ2-7; D: .; DNA: TGTGCCAGCACCTTCCTCACCGTGGGGGGCGAGCAGTACTTC; CDR3: CASTFLTVGGEQYF
size: .; V: TRBV20-1; J: TRBJ2-4; D: TRBD2; DNA: TGCAGTGCTAGAGATCCCCAAGAGGGAGGGCACATTCAGTACTTC; CDR3: CSARDPQEGGHIQYF
size: many; V: TRBV21-1; J: TRBJ2-2; D: .; DNA: TGTGCCAGCCCTAGCGACACCGGGGAGCTGTTTTTT; CDR3: CASPSDTGELFF
size: few; V: TRBV3-1; J: TRBJ2-2; D: .; DNA: TGTGCCAGCAGTCTCCCTCCCCGGGACACGGACACCGGGGAGCTGTTTTTT; CDR3: CASSLPPRDTDTGELFF
size: .; V: TRBV29-1; J: TRBJ1-4; D: .; DNA: TGCAGCGTTGAAAGGGGGGGAAAACTGTTTTTT; CDR3: CSVERGGKLFF
size: .; V: TRBV12-3/TRBV12-4; J: TRBJ2-3; D: TRBD2; DNA: TGTGCCAGCAGTCTAACGGGGGGGCCGAGGCATACGCAGTATTTT; CDR3: CASSLTGGPRHTQYF
size: .; V: TRBV11-1; J: TRBJ1-3; D: .; DNA: TGTGCCAGCAGCTTAGCAGTTCCATTAGGGCGGGACTCGGGGGACACCATATATTTT; CDR3: CASSLAVPLGRDSGDTIYF
size: .; V: TRBV20-1; J: TRBJ2-3; D: TRBD2; DNA: TGCAGTGCTAGGGGTGAAGCGGGACGCACAGATACGCAGTATTTT; CDR3: CSARGEAGRTDTQYF
size: .; V: TRBV20-1; J: TRBJ1-1; D: .; DNA: TGCAGTGCTAGAGATCTTAGGAGGGTCACTGAAGCTTTCTTT; CDR3: CSARDLRRVTEAFF
size: few; V: TRBV24-1; J: TRBJ2-5; D: .; DNA: TGTGCCACCGGCGGAAGGCAACAGGGAGGACAAGAGACCCAGTACTTC; CDR3: CATGGRQQGGQETQYF
size: few; V: TRBV20-1; J: TRBJ1-1; D: .; DNA: TGCAGTGCTAGAGACCTAGAGCCTGAAGCTTTCTTT; CDR3: CSARDLEPEAFF
size: .; V: TRBV20-1; J: TRBJ2-1; D: .; DNA: TGCAGTGCTAGTCTACGTTTCAGCTCCTACAATGAGCAGTTCTTC; CDR3: CSASLRFSSYNEQFF
size: few; V: TRBV2; J: TRBJ2-7; D: .; DNA: TGTGCCAGCAGTCGCCACAACTACGAGCAGTACTTC; CDR3: CASSRHNYEQYF
size: .; V: TRBV6-6; J: TRBJ1-1; D: TRBD1; DNA: TGTGCCACCAGGGGGGGGAACACTGAAGCTTTCTTT; CDR3: CATRGGNTEAFF
size: few; V: TRBV2; J: TRBJ1-1; D: .; DNA: TGTGCCAGCAGTGAGGGGCGGACGGCTTTCTTT; CDR3: CASSEGRTAFF
size: few; V: TRBV20-1; J: TRBJ2-1; D: TRBD2; DNA: TGCAGTGCTAGAGCAATAGCGGGGGTCTCCTACAATGAGCAGTTCTTC; CDR3: CSARAIAGVSYNEQFF
size: few; V: TRBV4-1; J: TRBJ2-2; D: .; DNA: TGCGCCAGCAGCCAAGTTCGATCCAGCCCGAAGACCGGGGAGCTGTTTTTT; CDR3: CASSQVRSSPKTGELFF
size: many; V: TRBV20-1; J: TRBJ2-5; D: TRBD2; DNA: TGCAGTGCCACACCGGGACTAGCGGACCCCCGCGAGACCCAGTACTTC; CDR3: CSATPGLADPRETQYF
size: few; V: TRBV5-1; J: TRBJ1-2; D: .; DNA: TGCGCCAGCAGCCCCGAGGGGAGGGACTATGGCTACACCTTC; CDR3: CASSPEGRDYGYTF
size: .; V: TRBV7-9; J: TRBJ2-3; D: .; DNA: TGTGCCAGCAGCCGCCTGGGCGGATCAGACACGCAGTATTTT; CDR3: CASSRLGGSDTQYF
size: few; V: TRBV6-2/TRBV6-3; J: TRBJ2-6; D: .; DNA: TGTGCCAGCAGTTACTTGCCGTCTGGGGCCAACGTCCTGACTTTC; CDR3: CASSYLPSGANVLTF
size: few; V: TRBV3-1; J: TRBJ2-1; D: .; DNA: TGTGCCAGCAGCACGACTACTCACAATGAGCAGTTCTTC; CDR3: CASSTTTHNEQFF
size: .; V: TRBV12-5; J: TRBJ2-2; D: .; DNA: TGTGCTAGTGGTTTGGGACCCCTGACCTCAGGGGCGAACACCGGGGAGCTGTTTTTT; CDR3: CASGLGPLTSGANTGELFF
size: .; V: TRBV6-4; J: TRBJ2-1; D: .; DNA: TGTGCCAGCAGTGACCGGCGGACGAGCTCCTACAATGAGCAGTTCTTC; CDR3: CASSDRRTSSYNEQFF
size: .; V: TRBV6-1; J: TRBJ1-2; D: .; DNA: TGTGCCGCGGGCCGAGCGCGGTATGGCTACACCTTC; CDR3: CAAGRARYGYTF
size: few; V: TRBV19; J: TRBJ1-4; D: .; DNA: TGTGCCAGTAGTTCCCCCGGGATGACGGAAAAACTGTTTTTT; CDR3: CASSSPGMTEKLFF
size: .; V: TRBV30; J: TRBJ2-1; D: TRBD2; DNA: TGTGCCTGGAATCCTAGCGGGAGGGGGTTGCATGAGCAGTTCTTC; CDR3: CAWNPSGRGLHEQFF
size: few; V: TRBV6-6; J: TRBJ1-6; D: .; DNA: TGTGCCACACAGGCGGGGAATTCACCCCTCCACTTT; CDR3: CATQAGNSPLHF
size: .; V: TRBV28; J: TRBJ1-4; D: TRBD1; DNA: TGTGCCAGCAGTTCTAACAGGGGGCCAGGTGAAAAACTGTTTTTT; CDR3: CASSSNRGPGEKLFF
size: few; V: TRBV7-9; J: TRBJ2-7; D: .; DNA: TGTGCCAGCAGCTTAGGGGCTTCCTACGAGCAGTACTTC; CDR3: CASSLGASYEQYF
size: .; V: TRBV27; J: TRBJ2-7; D: TRBD1; DNA: TGTGCCAGCAGTCCCAATAAGAGACAGGGGGCCCGGCCCTACGAGCAGTACTTC; CDR3: CASSPNKRQGARPYEQYF
size: few; V: TRBV10-3; J: TRBJ1-1; D: .; DNA: TGTGCCATCTCCAGGGAGTTGAACACTGAAGCTTTCTTT; CDR3: CAISRELNTEAFF
size: .; V: TRBV7-9; J: TRBJ1-2; D: .; DNA: TGTGCCAGCAGCTTAGAGGGTTTCGATGGCTACACCTTC; CDR3: CASSLEGFDGYTF
size: few; V: TRBV9; J: TRBJ2-3; D: .; DNA: TGTGCCAGCAGCGGACGGGAACGCGGGGCTAGCACAGATACGCAGTATTTT; CDR3: CASSGRERGASTDTQYF
size: .; V: TRBV29-1; J: TRBJ2-3; D: TRBD2; DNA: TGCAGCGTTGAGGGGGGGTCCGGGACAGATACGCAGTATTTT; CDR3: CSVEGGSGTDTQYF
size: .; V: TRBV6-1; J: TRBJ1-2; D: TRBD1; DNA: TGTGCCAGCACCAGCCGACAGGGGGCCGGCGGCTACACCTTC; CDR3: CASTSRQGAGGYTF
size: many; V: TRBV15; J: TRBJ1-1; D: .; DNA: TGTGCCACCAGCAGAGATCAGGGGAATCTGAACACTGAAGCTTTCTTT; CDR3: CATSRDQGNLNTEAFF
size: .; V: TRBV10-3; J: TRBJ2-2; D: TRBD1; DNA: TGTGCCATCAAAGGACAGGGGACCAACACCGGGGAGCTGTTTTTT; CDR3: CAIKGQGTNTGELFF
size: few; V: TRBV6-2/TRBV6-3; J: TRBJ2-7; D: TRBD1; DNA: TGTGCCAGCATTCCAGGAAGGGACAGGGGACGCGAGCAGTACTTC; CDR3: CASIPGRDRGREQYF
size: .; V: TRBV3-1; J: TRBJ2-1; D: .; DNA: TGTGCCAGCAGCCCGGGGGTGGACAGGTGGTGGAATGAGCAGTTCTTC; CDR3: CASSPGVDRWWNEQFF
size: few; V: TRBV12-3/TRBV12-4; J: TRBJ2-6; D: TRBD1; DNA: TGTGCCAGCAGAAGAGCAGGGGGCATGGTCTCTGGGGCCAACGTCCTGACTTTC; CDR3: CASRRAGGMVSGANVLTF
size: few; V: TRBV20-1; J: TRBJ1-1; D: .; DNA: TGCAGTGCTACCGGGACGAACACTGAAGCTTTCTTT; CDR3: CSATGTNTEAFF
size: .; V: TRBV4-2; J: TRBJ2-7; D: .; DNA: TGTGCCAGCAGCCCGTGGGTGGACAGCAGTCGGGAGCAGTACTTC; CDR3: CASSPWVDSSREQYF